This entry is about one T cell receptor (beta chain). Its antigen remains unidentified. The source of the sample is a study of blood T cells in healthy people across ages. General study findings and limits: In older individuals, TCR beta diversity per million T cells was lower, falling roughly linearly with age. There was a strong correlation between TCR beta diversity and naive T cell percentage.

For the second PCR, which ran for about 7 to 11 cycles, a sample-barcoded 5' primer and a J-beta primer mix were used. Every molecule of cDNA carried a tag from a template-switch adaptor with 12 random nucleotides. TCRdb called the 5' RACE reads again in MiXCR, with one record for every CDR3 protein. The sample yields roughly 830,000 distinct CDR3 sequences, 62% seen once. Germline CDR1 and CDR2: SQVTM and ANQGSEA. V shed 2 bases and J shed 2 bases, with 5 bases lying between them. This CDR3 is 12 amino acids long. The chain carries TRBV29-1 and TRBJ2-3; D not resolved. The sample was blood. The receptor's source is a man aged 30 to 39 in good health. The CDR3 region has the DNA TGCAGCGTTGAACCGTTCACAGATACGCAGTATTTT. This codes for CSVEPFTDTQYF.